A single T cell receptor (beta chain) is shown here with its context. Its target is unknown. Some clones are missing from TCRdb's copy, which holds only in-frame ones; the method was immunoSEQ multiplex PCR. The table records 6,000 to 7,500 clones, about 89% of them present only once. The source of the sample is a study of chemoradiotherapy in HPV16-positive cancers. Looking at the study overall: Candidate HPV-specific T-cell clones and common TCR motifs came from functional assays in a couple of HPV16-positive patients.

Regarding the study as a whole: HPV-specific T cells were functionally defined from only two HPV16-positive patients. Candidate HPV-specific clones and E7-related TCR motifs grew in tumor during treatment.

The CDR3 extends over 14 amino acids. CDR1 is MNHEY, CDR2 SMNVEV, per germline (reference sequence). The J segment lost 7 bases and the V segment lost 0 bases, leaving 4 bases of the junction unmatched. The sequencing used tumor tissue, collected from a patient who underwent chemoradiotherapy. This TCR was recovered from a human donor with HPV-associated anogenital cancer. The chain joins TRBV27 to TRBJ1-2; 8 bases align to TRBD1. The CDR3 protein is CASSLSATGVGYTF. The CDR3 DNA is TGTGCCAGCAGTTTATCCGCGACAGGGGTTGGCTACACCTTC.